This T cell receptor (beta chain) was sequenced during a study of graft-versus-host responses after intestinal transplantation. Looking at the study overall: For two to three years after anti-thymocyte globulin induction, all recipients took tacrolimus and steroids.

The study's findings and limits: GvH clones surfaced in recipient marrow, some emerging earlier in ileum or blood. Early HvG declines after transplant were associated with peak circulating GvH clone levels.

The data were produced by immunoSEQ multiplex PCR, yet TCRdb's version contains in-frame clones alone and is incomplete. The repertoire holds 80,000 or so clones, with about 90% as singletons. CDR1 is WNHNN, CDR2 SYGVQD, per germline (reference sequence). This CDR3 has 13 amino acids. Trimming stripped 5 bases from V and 12 bases from J, with 17 bases between. With regard to this clone: The antigen remains undetermined.

The sequencing here drew on PBMCs, taken 98 days after intestinal transplantation. This chain joins TRBV10-1 and TRBJ1-3, with TRBD1 as a possible D gene (5 bases). The source of this sequence is a human patient who received an intestinal transplant, so some T cells may come from the graft donor. CDR3 protein: CASSQSGVHGIYF. CDR3 bases: TGCGCCAGCAGTCAATCGGGGGTTCACGGCATATATTTT.